This T cell receptor (beta chain) was captured by sequencing in a study of graft-versus-host responses after intestinal transplantation. Data came from immunoSEQ multiplex PCR; TCRdb stores just in-frame clones and leaves some out. The table shows tens of thousands of clones, with around 91% occurring only once. CDR1 is LNHNV, CDR2 YYDKDF, per germline (reference sequence). The CDR3 sequence is 13 residues long. Trimming removed 3 bases at V and 3 bases at J, with 8 bases between. This clone appeared once. Its specificity is not known. The V and J genes are TRBV15 and TRBJ1-1; D possibly corresponds to TRBD1 (6 bases). The specimen comprised unstimulated CD4+ T cells sorted from spleen or lymph node cells, sampled before intestinal transplant. This receptor was taken from a human donor who received an intestinal transplant. CDR3 region: CATSSQGYTEAFF. DNA for the CDR3: TGTGCCACCAGCAGCCAGGGGTACACTGAAGCTTTCTTT.